This TCR beta chain was recorded in a study of CD4+ T cells in melanoma. Notes on the study in general: A reported correlation linked neoantigen-specific CD4+ T cells to CD8+, macrophage and B cell function. Neoantigen-specific CD4+ T cells in melanoma reportedly had diverse differentiation states.

Sequencing was performed with immunoSEQ multiplex PCR; in TCRdb, only in-frame clones are kept and a portion is missing. The sample has about 140,000 clones; nearly 95% are singletons. Per germline, CDR1 SGHRS and CDR2 YFSETQ. The CDR3 consists of 14 residues. V was shortened by 1 base and J by 9 bases, with 11 bases between the two germline ends. To note about this clone: Its matching antigen is unknown.

The chain combines TRBV5-1 with TRBJ1-6; the D is unclear. The sequence was obtained from a human donor with melanoma. This CDR3 reads CASSLSGLPSPLHF. The CDR3 DNA follows: TGCGCCAGCAGCTTGTCGGGATTACCTTCACCCCTCCACTTT.